One sample yielded the 10 T cell receptor beta chains listed below, sequenced in a study of cytomegalovirus exposure and HLA in healthy donors. PCR primers comprised 60 Vbeta and 13 Jbeta primers. Profiling relied on immunoSEQ multiplex PCR, and the TCRdb table lists in-frame clones only, not all of them. The repertoire has 98,000 or so clones, around 73% of them found once; the top ten carry 1.5% to 2%. The sequenced sample was PBMCs. The source is a woman between 40 and 50 years old in good health and CMV-seronegative.

The chain has TRBV28 and TRBJ1-1; D is possibly TRBD1 (5 bases). Germline-derived CDR1 and CDR2 are MDHEN and SYDVKM. The CDR3 runs to 12 residues. The V end was cut by 2 bases, the J end by 8 bases, with 9 bases between. For the CDR3, the DNA is TGTGCCAGCAGTTTACAGGGCCGGGAAGCTTTCTTT. Protein product: CASSLQGREAFF.

Regarding this clone: One junction end disagrees with the germline gene, perhaps due to a read error. This sample also contains other DNA sequences that code for the same CDR3. This chain connects TRBV15 to TRBJ1-5; D not certain. Germline values: CDR1 LNHNV, CDR2 YYDKDF (reference sequence). CDR3 length equals 15 residues. CDR3 loop: CATSRDLSSNQPQHF. The CDR3 DNA reads TGTGCCACCAGCAGAGATCTCTCTAGCAATCAACCCCAGCATTTT. Together with reference TRBV15 and TRBJ1-5, the CDR3 gives the full variable domain: DAMVIQNPRYQVTQFGKPVTLSCSQTLNHNVMYWYQQKSSQAPKLLFHYYDKDFNNEADTPDNFQSRRPNTSFCFLDIRSPGLGDTAMYLCATSRDLSSNQPQHFGDGTRLSIL.

This chain uses TRBV18 with TRBJ1-2; D unclear. Germline-derived CDR1 and CDR2 are KGHSH and LQKENI. The CDR3 contains 14 residues. Trimming shortened V by 3 bases and J by 5 bases, and 13 bases separated the two germline ends. In nucleotides, the CDR3 is TGTGCCAGCTCACCGGATTCGCAGAGGTATGGCTACACCTTC. It encodes CASSPDSQRYGYTF.

This rearrangement joins TRBV27 to TRBJ2-1; D may be TRBD2 (6 bases). Germline V CDR1 and CDR2: MNHEY, SMNVEV (reference sequence). The CDR3 has 15 amino acids. V lost 10 bases, J lost 0 bases, and 16 bases lay in between. DNA for the CDR3: TGTGCCACCCAGTCGTCCGGGAGCTCCTACAATGAGCAGTTCTTC. This encodes CATQSSGSSYNEQFF.

This chain connects TRBV7-2 to TRBJ2-1; TRBD1 might be the D (6 bases). The CDR3 is made up of 15 amino acids. Germline V gene sequence: CDR1 SGHTA, CDR2 FQGNSA. The V end was cut by 5 bases, the J end by 0 bases, with 11 bases between. Here the CDR3 DNA reads TGTGCCAGCAGCCTGTACAGGGTCTCCTACAATGAGCAGTTCTTC. It encodes CASSLYRVSYNEQFF.

V gene TRBV2 combines with J gene TRBJ2-4; the D is unclear. V dropped 6 bases and J dropped 2 bases, with 20 bases sitting between them. This CDR3 spans 17 amino acids. Per germline, CDR1 SNHLY and CDR2 FYNNEI. CDR3 sequence: CASSPLPLGQPKNIQYF. The CDR3 DNA reads TGTGCCAGCAGCCCCCTCCCCCTGGGCCAGCCCAAAAACATTCAGTACTTC.

The chain combines TRBV7-9 with TRBJ2-7, with TRBD2 as a possible D gene (6 bases). Trimming cost V 1 base and J 7 bases, with 14 bases left between them. From germline, CDR1 is SEHNR and CDR2 FQNEAQ (reference sequence). The CDR3 has 14 amino acids. Written as DNA, the CDR3 is TGTGCCAGCAGCTTAGGCCGGCCGGAGGGAGAGCAGTACTTC. Translating gives CASSLGRPEGEQYF.

The chain joins TRBV10-3 to TRBJ2-7; 8 bases align to TRBD1. The CDR3 has 14 residues. Germline V gives CDR1 ENHRY, CDR2 SYGVKD. V trimming: 0 bases; J trimming: 6 bases; junction bases outside the gene matches: 4. CDR3 protein: CAISESGQGSEQYF. DNA for the CDR3: TGTGCCATCAGTGAGTCAGGACAGGGTTCCGAGCAGTACTTC.

This chain connects TRBV19 to TRBJ2-1; maybe TRBD2 (6 bases). Trimming took 8 bases from V and 6 from J, leaving 14 bases between them. Germline V gene sequence: CDR1 LNHDA, CDR2 SQIVND (reference sequence). This CDR3 comprises 13 residues. CDR3 DNA sequence: TGTGCCAGTGGGGACTCATTACGCAATGAGCAGTTCTTC. Amino acid sequence: CASGDSLRNEQFF.

This chain connects TRBV7-8 to TRBJ1-5; 8 nucleotides match TRBD1. Germline assignment: CDR1 SGHVS and CDR2 FQNEAQ. V was clipped by 5 bases and J by 6 bases; unmatched bases: 15. The CDR3 length is 17 residues. CDR3: CASSKRLDRAIIQPQHF. The CDR3 bases are TGTGCCAGCAGCAAACGATTGGACAGGGCTATTATTCAGCCCCAGCATTTT.